This T cell receptor (beta chain) was sequenced during a study of PD-1 and CTLA-4 blockade in melanoma (dated by TCRdb to the early 2020s). Describing the broader study: The study compared how PD-1 blockade and CTLA-4 blockade affected the melanoma-reactive CD8 T cell response in patients with melanoma.

Of note for this clone: This clone's antigen is unknown. One base away there is no much larger clone; base qualities are not given.

Libraries were built with the immunoSEQ multiplex PCR assay. The table comes from immuneACCESS by way of TCRdb, which keeps in-frame sequences with V and J called. Part of the clones is missing from these tables; in studies checked, under half for an unresolved V gene and the rest for unknown reasons. Within this sample are some 29,000 clones, with about 89% of them counted one time only. The ten largest clones capture around 8.5% of the sample. The CDR3 runs 15 amino acids, cysteine and phenylalanine included. Only the CDR3 DNA is retained, 45 bases long and in frame from the first base. The germline V gene (reference sequence) supplies CDR1 LGHDT and CDR2 YNNKEL. V is reduced by 6 bases and J by 2 bases, leaving a spacing of 11 bases between them.

The V and J segments used are TRBV3-1 (or the pseudogene TRBV3-2) and TRBJ2-6, with the D gene not clear enough to name. The receptor was derived from a human donor with melanoma. The sequences come from CD8+ T cells from peripheral blood, collected before anti-PD-1 treatment. The CDR3 region: CASSYGRAGANVLTF. The DNA sequence is TGTGCCAGCAGTTACGGACGGGCTGGGGCCAACGTCCTGACTTTC.